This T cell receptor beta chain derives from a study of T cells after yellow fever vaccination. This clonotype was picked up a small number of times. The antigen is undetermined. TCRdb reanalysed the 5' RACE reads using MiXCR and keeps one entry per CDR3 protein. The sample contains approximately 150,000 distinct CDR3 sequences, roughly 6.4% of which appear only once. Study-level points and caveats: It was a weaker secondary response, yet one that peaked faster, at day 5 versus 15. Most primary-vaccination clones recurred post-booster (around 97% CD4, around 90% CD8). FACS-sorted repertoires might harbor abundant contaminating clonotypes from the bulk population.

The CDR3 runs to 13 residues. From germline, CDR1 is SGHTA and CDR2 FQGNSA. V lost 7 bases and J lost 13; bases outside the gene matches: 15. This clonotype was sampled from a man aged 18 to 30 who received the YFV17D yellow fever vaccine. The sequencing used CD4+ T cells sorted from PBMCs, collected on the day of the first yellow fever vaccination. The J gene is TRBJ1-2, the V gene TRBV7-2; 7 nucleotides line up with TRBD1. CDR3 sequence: CASNRGTANGGTF. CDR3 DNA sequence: TGTGCCAGCAACCGCGGGACAGCAAATGGGGGCACCTTC.